Presented here are 16 T cell receptor beta chains from one specimen sequenced in a study of OX40 agonist ivuxolimab in advanced cancers. Repertoires were generated with immunoSEQ multiplex PCR, while TCRdb's copy carries only in-frame clones and drops some. The sample lists about 69,000 clones, 85% to 90% occurring once. The specimen was CD4+ or CD8+ T cells sorted from blood, collected in a trial of the OX40 agonist ivuxolimab. The receptors were sampled from an adult with an advanced solid tumor such as melanoma, head and neck, liver or kidney cancer.

J is TRBJ2-5 and V is TRBV5-1, with TRBD1 matching over 10 bases. Germline CDR1 and CDR2: SGHRS and YFSETQ. The CDR3 has 15 residues. V dropped 0 bases and J dropped 5; count of bases not matched to a gene: 4. The CDR3 loop reads CASSLADRGLETQYF. In DNA, the CDR3 is TGCGCCAGCAGCTTGGCGGACAGGGGGTTGGAGACCCAGTACTTC.

Points on this clone: Other DNA sequences from this sample encode an identical CDR3 as well. J is TRBJ1-5 and V is TRBV15, with D hard to call. The CDR3 loop spans 14 amino acids. Per the germline V gene, CDR1 is LNHNV and CDR2 is YYDKDF (reference sequence). Trimming cost V 0 bases and J 4 bases, with 7 bases left between them. DNA for the CDR3: TGTGCCACCAGCAGAGATCGTGGAAATCAGCCCCAGCATTTT. It yields the protein CATSRDRGNQPQHF.

CDR3 amino acids: CASSALGPVNGYTF. CDR3 sequence (DNA): TGTGCCAGCAGTGCGCTGGGACCGGTCAATGGCTACACCTTC. The genes are TRBV2 and TRBJ1-2, with D maybe TRBD1 (5 bases). The germline V gene encodes CDR1 SNHLY and CDR2 FYNNEI. V shed 4 bases and J shed 6 bases, with 15 bases lying between them. The CDR3 runs to 14 residues.

CDR3 in amino acids: CASSQQGPNTGELFF. The CDR3 nucleotides are TGTGCCAGCAGCCAACAGGGCCCCAACACCGGGGAGCTGTTTTTT. The chain carries TRBV11-3 and TRBJ2-2, with a weak D call TRBD1 (6 bases). V shed 5 bases and J shed 2 bases, with 12 bases lying between them. This CDR3 region has 15 residues. Germline V gene data show CDR1 as SGHNT and CDR2 as YENEEA.

The genes are TRBV7-2 and TRBJ1-5; a weak D match, TRBD1 (5 bases). Trimming shortened V by 3 bases and J by 7 bases, and 13 bases separated the two germline ends. This CDR3 has 14 amino acids. Germline V CDR1 and CDR2: SGHTA, FQGNSA. CDR3 nucleotide sequence: TGTGCCAGCAGCTTCGGTCAGGGTGGACAGCCCCAGCATTTT. This sequence encodes CASSFGQGGQPQHF.

The chain recombines TRBV2 with TRBJ2-5, with 8 nucleotides matching TRBD1. The CDR3 loop spans 14 amino acids. Per the germline V gene, CDR1 is SNHLY and CDR2 is FYNNEI. Unmatched junction bases numbered 6, after V lost 4 bases and J lost 5 bases. The CDR3 sequence: CASSGDRGLETQYF. As DNA, the CDR3 is TGTGCCAGCAGTGGCGACAGGGGCCTCGAGACCCAGTACTTC.

This clone was seen a single time. In DNA form, the CDR3 reads TGTGCCAGCGTCTGGGGACTAGCGGGAGGAAAGCAGTACTTC. Translating it yields CASVWGLAGGKQYF. The gene calls are TRBV6-1 and TRBJ2-7; 15 nucleotides match TRBD2. Trimming took 8 bases from V and 8 from J; bases not matched to a gene: 7. The CDR3 loop spans 14 amino acids. CDR1 and CDR2 from the germline V gene are MNHNS and SASEGT.

The CDR3 is CASSLRTVYNEQFF. CDR3 nucleotide sequence: TGCGCCAGCAGCTTACGGACAGTCTACAATGAGCAGTTCTTC. The rearrangement joins TRBV5-1 to TRBJ2-1; D perhaps matches TRBD1 (6 bases). V shed 2 bases and J shed 3 bases, with 9 bases lying between them. This CDR3 region has 14 residues. In germline, CDR1 is SGHRS, CDR2 YFSETQ.

In this sample, this clone turned up once. The rearrangement joins TRBV11-2 to TRBJ1-6, with a weak D call TRBD1 (5 bases). This CDR3 is built from 12 residues. Germline V CDR1 and CDR2: SGHAT, FQNNGV. Trimming left V 5 bases short and J 9 bases short, with 8 bases between. In nucleotides, the CDR3 is TGTGCCAGCAGCGCCGGGACTTCACCCCTCCACTTT. It translates to CASSAGTSPLHF.

The chain employs TRBV5-8 and TRBJ2-7, with D maybe TRBD2 (6 bases). This CDR3 comprises 15 residues. Trimming cost V 4 bases and J 2 bases, with 16 bases left between them. Germline CDR1 reads SGHTS; CDR2 reads YDEGEE. CDR3 in amino acids: CASSPTGGITYEQYF. In nucleotides, the CDR3 is TGTGCCAGCAGCCCGACTGGCGGGATAACCTACGAGCAGTACTTC.

This clone was detected once. This rearrangement joins TRBV4-3 to TRBJ2-3, with 7 bases matching TRBD2. V lost 1 base to trimming and J lost 2 bases; unmatched junction nucleotides: 6. The CDR3 is made up of 16 amino acids. Germline V CDR1 and CDR2: LGHNA, YSLEER. The CDR3 here is CASSQGGRGPTDTQYF. The CDR3 DNA reads TGCGCCAGCAGCCAAGGGGGGAGGGGCCCCACAGATACGCAGTATTTT.

V usage is TRBV5-4 and J usage is TRBJ2-1; 9 bases are shared with TRBD2. The CDR3 runs 16 residues. The germline gives CDR1 SGHNT, CDR2 YYREEE (reference sequence). V shed 3 bases and J 7 bases; nucleotides not matched to a gene: 11. In DNA form, the CDR3 reads TGTGCCAGCAGCTATCCCGGTCTAGCGGGAATTAATGAGCAGTTCTTC. Translated, it gives CASSYPGLAGINEQFF.

The rearrangement joins TRBV5-1 to TRBJ2-3, with TRBD1 matching over 9 bases. With 4 bases clipped from V and 5 bases from J, the junction kept 8 bases outside the gene matches. CDR1 SGHRS and CDR2 YFSETQ come from the germline V gene. The CDR3 sequence is 15 residues long. The DNA for the CDR3 is TGCGCCAGCAGCGAGACAGGGGGATTTGAAGATACGCAGTATTTT. Translating it yields CASSETGGFEDTQYF. Drawing the rest from reference TRBV5-1 and TRBJ2-3, the complete variable domain is KAGVTQTPRYLIKTRGQQVTLSCSPISGHRSVSWYQQTPGQGLQFLFEYFSETQRNKGNFPGRFSGRQFSNSRSEMNVSTLELGDSALYLCASSETGGFEDTQYFGPGTRLTVL.

The chain uses TRBV18 and TRBJ2-7, with D maybe TRBD1 (6 bases). This CDR3 has 14 amino acids. V was shortened by 3 bases and J by 2 bases, with 11 bases between the two germline ends. The germline V gene encodes CDR1 KGHSH and CDR2 LQKENI. DNA of the CDR3: TGTGCCAGCTCACCGGGAGACAGGCCCTACGAGCAGTACTTC. Amino acids: CASSPGDRPYEQYF. Using reference TRBV18 and TRBJ2-7 for the parts outside the CDR3, the full variable domain is NAGVMQNPRHLVRRRGQEARLRCSPMKGHSHVYWYRQLPEEGLKFMVYLQKENIIDESGMPKERFSAEFPKEGPSILRIQQVVRGDSAAYFCASSPGDRPYEQYFGPGTRLTVT.

About this clone itself: One junction end disagrees with the germline gene, perhaps due to a read error. The rearrangement links TRBV7-7 to TRBJ2-2, with D maybe TRBD2 (5 bases). This CDR3 region has 14 residues. The germline CDR1 and CDR2 sequences are SSHAT and FNYEAQ (reference sequence). The CDR3 reads CASSPAGSTGELFF. CDR3 DNA: TGTGCTAGCAGCCCCGCGGGTTCGACCGGGGAGCTGTTTTTT.

The chain couples TRBV4-3 to TRBJ2-2, with D perhaps being TRBD1 or TRBD2 (7 bases each). CDR3 length equals 17 residues. V shed 1 base and J shed 5 bases, with 17 bases lying between them. Germline CDR1 reads LGHNA; CDR2 reads YSLEER. The CDR3 reads CASSQASAGGGTGELFF. Written as DNA, the CDR3 is TGCGCCAGCAGCCAAGCCTCGGCAGGGGGGGGTACCGGGGAGCTGTTTTTT.